This is a list of T cell receptor beta chains from one sample in a study of cytomegalovirus exposure and HLA in healthy donors. TCRdb's copy holds only in-frame clones and misses some; the assay was immunoSEQ multiplex PCR. The table includes 200,000 to 250,000 clones, around 73% detected once. Sequenced input: PBMCs. The source is a male donor in good health and CMV-seronegative. The CDR3 runs from the conserved cysteine through the conserved F or W. The D gene is left open where the match is weak. The size entry is marked missing in some rows and otherwise reads once, few, many or a size class.

j_gene,d_gene,abundance,v_gene,CDR3nt,CDR3aa
TRBJ2-3,.,.,TRBV5-4,TGTGCCAGCATCCCACGGGGACTTATCACAGATACGCAGTATTTT,CASIPRGLITDTQYF
TRBJ2-7,TRBD2,.,TRBV4-1,TGCGCCAGCAGCCAAGTCCCAGGACTAGCTTACTACGAGCAGTACTTC,CASSQVPGLAYYEQYF
TRBJ1-1,.,.,TRBV11-2,TGTGCCAGCACCCACGGCGGGTTGGGGACTGAAGCTTTCTTT,CASTHGGLGTEAFF
TRBJ2-1,TRBD2,.,TRBV5-1,TGCGCCAGCATTGAGGTAGCGGGAGTGTCCTACAATGAGCAGTTCTTC,CASIEVAGVSYNEQFF
TRBJ2-5,.,.,TRBV5-1,TGCGCCAGCAGCTTGATCCCGGGGACACCTAAAGAGACCCAGTACTTC,CASSLIPGTPKETQYF
TRBJ2-7,.,.,TRBV11-2,TGTGCCAGCAGCTTAGCCAGGGGCTACGAGCAGTACTTC,CASSLARGYEQYF
TRBJ2-7,.,.,TRBV28,TGTGCCAGCAGCCGCGGGACTCTAACTCACGAGCAGTACTTC,CASSRGTLTHEQYF
TRBJ2-1,TRBD1,.,TRBV29-1,TGCAGCGTTGTGGGACAGGTCAAAAAGGAGGCCTACCTCAATGAGCAGTTCTTC,CSVVGQVKKEAYLNEQFF
TRBJ1-4,.,.,TRBV5-4,TGTGCCAGCAGCTTGGGGACAGCGGAAAAACTGTTTTTT,CASSLGTAEKLFF
TRBJ2-7,.,.,TRBV29-1,TGCAGCGTTTTGACAACAAGTGATCCCGAGCAGTACTTC,CSVLTTSDPEQYF
TRBJ1-1,.,.,TRBV11-2,TGTGCCAGCAGCCCGACAGACTACACTGAAGCTTTCTTT,CASSPTDYTEAFF
TRBJ2-7,TRBD2,.,TRBV27,TGTGCCAGCAGTTTCGAGGCCGGGACTAGCGGGAGGGCCCTTTACGAGCAGTACTTC,CASSFEAGTSGRALYEQYF
TRBJ1-4,.,few,TRBV10-2,TGCGCCAGCAGCGCGTCAGGGAGGGCTAATGAAAAACTGTTTTTT,CASSASGRANEKLFF
TRBJ2-3,.,.,TRBV2,TGTGCCAGCAGCTATGGGCCGCCAGGGACAGATACGCAGTATTTT,CASSYGPPGTDTQYF
TRBJ1-6,.,.,TRBV7-3,TGTGCCAGCAGCCAGGGCGGCTATAATTCACCCCTCCACTTT,CASSQGGYNSPLHF
TRBJ2-7,TRBD1,.,TRBV18,TGTGCCAGCTCACCACCGACAGGGGGCTTAGAGCAGTACTTC,CASSPPTGGLEQYF
TRBJ2-7,TRBD1,.,TRBV28,TGTGCCAGCAGTTTAGGGACAGGGCCCCACGAGCAGTACTTC,CASSLGTGPHEQYF
TRBJ1-3,.,.,TRBV7-2,TGTGCCAGCAGCTTAGCGGCGGCAGGGGCTGGAAACACCATATATTTT,CASSLAAAGAGNTIYF
TRBJ1-2,.,.,TRBV29-1,TGCAGCGTTGAAAACGGACAGAGCTATGGCTACACCTTC,CSVENGQSYGYTF
TRBJ1-3,.,few,TRBV7-8,TGTGCCAGCAGCTTGGGGCCTGGAAACACCATATATTTT,CASSLGPGNTIYF
TRBJ1-2,TRBD1,.,TRBV29-1,TGCAGCGTTGAAGACCGGACAGGTGGAGGATATGGCTACACCTTC,CSVEDRTGGGYGYTF
TRBJ2-4,.,.,TRBV28,TGTGCCAGCAGTCACTACCCTCTAGCCAAAAACATTCAGTACTTC,CASSHYPLAKNIQYF
TRBJ1-5,.,.,TRBV18,TGTGCCAGCTCACCAAGAGGACAGTTTAGCAATCAGCCCCAGCATTTT,CASSPRGQFSNQPQHF
TRBJ2-7,TRBD1,.,TRBV4-2,TGTGCCAGCAGCCAAGATCTCAGGGGGCCCGAGCAGTACTTC,CASSQDLRGPEQYF
TRBJ2-5,.,.,TRBV7-2,TGTGCCAGCAGCTTAACTCCACAAGAGACCCAGTACTTC,CASSLTPQETQYF
TRBJ2-7,TRBD2,once,TRBV10-1,TGCGCCAGCAGCGTAGCGGGAGGAATCTCCTACGAGCAGTACTTC,CASSVAGGISYEQYF
TRBJ1-2,.,.,TRBV30,TGTGCCTGGATCATCCGCGGGGGCTACACCTTC,CAWIIRGGYTF
TRBJ1-5,.,.,TRBV5-8,TGTGCCAGCAGCTCCTGGGGACTCAATCAGCCCCAGCATTTT,CASSSWGLNQPQHF
TRBJ2-1,TRBD2,.,TRBV5-1,TGCGCCAGCACCGGGACTAGCGGGTCTAGGGTGAATGAGCAGTTCTTC,CASTGTSGSRVNEQFF
TRBJ1-6,TRBD1,.,TRBV4-2,TGTGCCAGCAGCCAAGTGGCCGGGACAGATAATTCACCCCTCCACTTT,CASSQVAGTDNSPLHF
TRBJ2-7,TRBD1,.,TRBV2,TGTGCCAGCAGATCTTGGACAGGAGGATTGTCCGACGAGCAGTACTTC,CASRSWTGGLSDEQYF
TRBJ1-2,.,.,TRBV19,TGTGCCAGTAGACAGGCGGGGGGCTACACCTTC,CASRQAGGYTF
TRBJ2-7,.,.,TRBV28,TGTGCCAGCACAGGAGGGAACGAGCAGTACTTC,CASTGGNEQYF
TRBJ2-1,.,.,TRBV19,TGTGCCAGTAGTATAAGGGGCGATGAGCAGTTCTTC,CASSIRGDEQFF
TRBJ2-7,.,few,TRBV27,TGTGCCAGCAGTTTATCGGTTGGACAGAAGGAGCAGTACTTC,CASSLSVGQKEQYF
TRBJ2-5,.,.,TRBV6-6,TGTGCCAGCAGTTACCTTAGCGGTTACCAAGAGACCCAGTACTTC,CASSYLSGYQETQYF
TRBJ1-1,.,.,TRBV5-6,TGTGCTTCCCTCCGGGACACTGAAGCTTTCTTT,CASLRDTEAFF
TRBJ2-7,TRBD2,.,TRBV7-8,TGTGCCAGCAGTTACGGAACCGGACTAGCTGCTTACGAGCAGTACTTC,CASSYGTGLAAYEQYF
TRBJ2-7,.,.,TRBV18,TGTGCCAGCTCACCCGAGGTAACCTCCTACGAGCAGTACTTC,CASSPEVTSYEQYF
TRBJ1-1,TRBD1,.,TRBV6-6,TGTGCCAGCAGTCCAGGGGGCGGAAACACTGAAGCTTTCTTT,CASSPGGGNTEAFF
TRBJ2-3,.,.,TRBV2,TGTGCCATAGGGGCCGCCTTCACAGATACGCAGTATTTT,CAIGAAFTDTQYF
TRBJ2-7,TRBD1,.,TRBV5-1,TGCGCCAGCCACCAAACAGGGGACGAGCAGTACTTC,CASHQTGDEQYF
TRBJ2-7,.,.,TRBV29-1,TGCAGCGTTCGGTTCTCCTACGAGCAGTACTTC,CSVRFSYEQYF
TRBJ2-7,TRBD1,once,TRBV6-1,TGTGCCAGCAAAACGACAGGGAGCTCCTACGAGCAGTACTTC,CASKTTGSSYEQYF
TRBJ2-5,.,once,TRBV5-1,TGCGCCAGCAGCTCGGTGGATATAGGGGTAGAGACCCAGTACTTC,CASSSVDIGVETQYF
TRBJ2-1,TRBD1,.,TRBV5-4,TGTGCCAGCAGCTTGGAGTTTGGGACAGGGGGTTACAATGAGCAGTTCTTC,CASSLEFGTGGYNEQFF
TRBJ2-5,.,.,TRBV5-5,TGTGCCAGCAGCTCCAGGTTACAAGAGACCCAGTACTTC,CASSSRLQETQYF
TRBJ2-1,TRBD2,.,TRBV27,TGTGCCAGCACTATAGCGGGAGGGCCGGGTAATGAGCAGTTCTTC,CASTIAGGPGNEQFF
TRBJ2-7,.,.,TRBV27,TGTGCCAGCGCGGGCTGGGGCGAGCAGTACTTC,CASAGWGEQYF
TRBJ2-3,TRBD2,.,TRBV5-1,TGCGCCAGCAGCTCGGGGCTAGCGGGGAGCACAGATACGCAGTATTTT,CASSSGLAGSTDTQYF
TRBJ2-5,.,.,TRBV4-1,TGCGCCAGCAGCCAAGATGGCAGATACCAAGAGACCCAGTACTTC,CASSQDGRYQETQYF
TRBJ2-7,.,.,TRBV7-9,TGTGCCAGCAGCCTAGAACCAGGGAACGGGGAGCAGTACTTC,CASSLEPGNGEQYF
TRBJ2-2,TRBD2,.,TRBV6-5,TGTGCCAGCACGGTCGGAGCGGGAGTAGCGGGGGAGCTGTTTTTT,CASTVGAGVAGELFF
TRBJ2-4,.,.,TRBV5-1,TGCGCCAGCAGCCTCGACCGATTATCGGGAAACATTCAGTACTTC,CASSLDRLSGNIQYF
TRBJ1-2,.,.,TRBV18,TGTGCCAGCTCAAAAAACGACATGGGGCTCTATGGCTACACCTTC,CASSKNDMGLYGYTF
TRBJ2-4,.,.,TRBV2,TGTGCCAGCAGTGAGGACAGTTTGAAAAACATTCAGTACTTC,CASSEDSLKNIQYF
TRBJ2-1,TRBD1,once,TRBV23-1,TGCGCCAGAGCCCGGGACAGGGGTGAGCAGTTCTTC,CARARDRGEQFF